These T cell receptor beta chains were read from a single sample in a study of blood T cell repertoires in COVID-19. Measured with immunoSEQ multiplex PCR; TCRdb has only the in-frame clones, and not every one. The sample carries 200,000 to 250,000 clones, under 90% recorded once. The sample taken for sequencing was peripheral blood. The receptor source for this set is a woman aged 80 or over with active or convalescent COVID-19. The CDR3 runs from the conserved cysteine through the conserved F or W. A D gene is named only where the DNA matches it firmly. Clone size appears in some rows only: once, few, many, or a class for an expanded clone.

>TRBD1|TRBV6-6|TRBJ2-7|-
CASRDGTGGYEQYF
TGTGCCAGCAGAGATGGGACAGGGGGCTACGAGCAGTACTTC
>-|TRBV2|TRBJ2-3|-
CASRRGSFTDTQYF
TGTGCCAGCAGGAGGGGGTCGTTCACAGATACGCAGTATTTT
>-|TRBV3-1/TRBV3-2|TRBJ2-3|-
CASSLGQILPTDTQYF
TGTGCCAGCAGCCTCGGACAGATTCTCCCCACAGATACGCAGTATTTT
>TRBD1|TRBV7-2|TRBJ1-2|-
CASSPRTGGVYGYTF
TGTGCCAGCAGCCCGCGGACAGGGGGCGTCTATGGCTACACCTTC
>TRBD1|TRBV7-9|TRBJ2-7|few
CASSLAGGYEQYF
TGTGCCAGCAGCTTGGCAGGGGGCTACGAGCAGTACTTC
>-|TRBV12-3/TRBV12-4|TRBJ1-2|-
CASSFQGYYGYTF
TGTGCCAGCAGTTTTCAGGGGTACTATGGCTACACCTTC
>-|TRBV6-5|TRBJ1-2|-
CASSYSGGTNYGYTF
TGTGCCAGCAGTTACTCGGGGGGTACCAACTATGGCTACACCTTC
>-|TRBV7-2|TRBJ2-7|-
CASSSPAAGSYEQYF
TGTGCCAGCAGCTCTCCCGCGGCGGGCTCCTACGAGCAGTACTTC
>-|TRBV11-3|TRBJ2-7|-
CATITSDRPLREQYF
TGTGCCACCATCACCTCTGACAGGCCGCTACGGGAGCAGTACTTC
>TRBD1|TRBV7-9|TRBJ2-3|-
CASSPRGQGITDTQYF
TGTGCCAGCAGCCCCCGGGGACAGGGGATCACAGATACGCAGTATTTT
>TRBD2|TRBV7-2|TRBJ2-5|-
CASSLVRLAGTWPQETQYF
TGTGCCAGCAGCTTAGTGCGGCTAGCGGGGACCTGGCCGCAAGAGACCCAGTACTTC
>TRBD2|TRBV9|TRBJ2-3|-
CASSAGTSGGNTQYF
TGTGCCAGCAGCGCCGGGACTAGCGGGGGGAACACGCAGTATTTT
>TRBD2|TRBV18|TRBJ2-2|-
CASSPVPGGKNTGELFF
TGTGCCAGCTCACCAGTGCCGGGGGGAAAGAACACCGGGGAGCTGTTTTTT
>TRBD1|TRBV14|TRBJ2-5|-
CASSRGLSETQYF
TGTGCCAGCAGCAGGGGGCTGAGCGAGACCCAGTACTTC
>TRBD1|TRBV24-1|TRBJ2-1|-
CATSEGQGRVRGQFF
TGTGCCACCAGTGAGGGACAGGGGCGCGTGAGGGGGCAGTTCTTC
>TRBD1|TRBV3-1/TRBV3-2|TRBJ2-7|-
CASSLPGQGKYEQYF
TGTGCCAGCAGCCTGCCGGGACAGGGGAAGTACGAGCAGTACTTC
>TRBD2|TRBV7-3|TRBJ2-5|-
CASSMGLAGAETQYF
TGTGCCAGCAGCATGGGACTAGCGGGAGCAGAGACCCAGTACTTC
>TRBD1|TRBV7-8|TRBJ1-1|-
CASSGDRNTEAFF
TGTGCCAGCAGCGGGGACAGAAACACTGAAGCTTTCTTT
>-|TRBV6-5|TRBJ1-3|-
CASTSRGAGNTIYF
TGTGCCAGCACCTCTAGGGGCGCGGGAAACACCATATATTTT
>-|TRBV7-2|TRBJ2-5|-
CASSLTRAGRETQYF
TGTGCCAGCAGCTTAACCCGAGCAGGGAGGGAGACCCAGTACTTC
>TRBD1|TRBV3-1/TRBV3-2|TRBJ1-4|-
CASSRQGVTNEKLFF
TGTGCCAGCAGCCGACAGGGGGTGACTAATGAAAAACTGTTTTTT
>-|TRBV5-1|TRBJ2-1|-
CASTSAGALNNEQFF
TGCGCCAGCACCTCGGCGGGGGCGCTTAACAATGAGCAGTTCTTC
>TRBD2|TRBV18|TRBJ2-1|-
CASSRVAGPYNEQFF
TGTGCCAGCTCACGGGTAGCGGGTCCCTACAATGAGCAGTTCTTC
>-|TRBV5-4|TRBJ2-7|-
CASSLGQDHYEQYF
TGTGCCAGCAGCTTGGGACAGGATCACTACGAGCAGTACTTC
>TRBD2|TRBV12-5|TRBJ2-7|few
CASGAGTSGFSYEQYF
TGTGCTAGTGGTGCGGGGACTAGCGGGTTCTCCTACGAGCAGTACTTC
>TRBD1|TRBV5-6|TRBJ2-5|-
CASSWRRDRGLETQYF
TGTGCCAGCAGCTGGAGAAGGGACAGGGGATTAGAGACCCAGTACTTC
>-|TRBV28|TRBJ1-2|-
CASSLKPLGLADGYTF
TGTGCCAGCAGTTTAAAACCCCTCGGACTGGCGGATGGCTACACCTTC
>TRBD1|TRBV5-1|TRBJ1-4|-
CASSPGQGTTNEKLFF
TGCGCCAGCAGCCCAGGACAGGGAACAACTAATGAAAAACTGTTTTTT
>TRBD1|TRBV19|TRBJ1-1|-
CASSPTGEGKGAFF
TGTGCCAGCTCACCGACAGGGGAGGGGAAGGGCGCTTTCTTT